This T cell receptor beta chain was documented in a study of cytomegalovirus exposure and HLA in healthy donors. CDR1 and CDR2 from the germline V gene are SGHDT and YYEEEE. This CDR3 has 17 amino acids. Primers included in the PCR were 60 Vbeta and 13 Jbeta primers. Generated by immunoSEQ multiplex PCR, the TCRdb table keeps only in-frame clones and is missing some. The data contain around 200,000 clones, approximately 70% of them singletons. The receptor was isolated from a woman between 25 and 40 years old in good health and CMV-seropositive. The sample consisted of PBMCs. The chain links TRBV5-6 to TRBJ2-5; 15 bases align to TRBD2. The DNA matches TRBJ2-7 better at its end, which makes the J call doubtful. The CDR3 bases are TGTGCCAGCAGCTTCGGACTAGCGGGAGGGCCGGTACACGAGCAGTACTTC. Its protein product is CASSFGLAGGPVHEQYF.